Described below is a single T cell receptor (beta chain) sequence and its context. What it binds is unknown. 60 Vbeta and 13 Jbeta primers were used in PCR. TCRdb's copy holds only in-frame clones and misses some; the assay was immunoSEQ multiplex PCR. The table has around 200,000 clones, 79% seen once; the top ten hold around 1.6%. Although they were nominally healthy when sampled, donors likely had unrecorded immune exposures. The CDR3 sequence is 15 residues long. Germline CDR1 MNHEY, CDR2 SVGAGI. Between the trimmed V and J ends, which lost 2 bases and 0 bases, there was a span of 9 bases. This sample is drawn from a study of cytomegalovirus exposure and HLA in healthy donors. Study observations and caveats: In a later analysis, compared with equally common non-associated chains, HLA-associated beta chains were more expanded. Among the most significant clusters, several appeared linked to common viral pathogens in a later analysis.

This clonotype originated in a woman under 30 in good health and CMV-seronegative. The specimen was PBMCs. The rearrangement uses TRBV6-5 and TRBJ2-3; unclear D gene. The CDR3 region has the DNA TGTGCCAGCAGTTACGGTGTCGGTAGCACAGATACGCAGTATTTT. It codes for CASSYGVGSTDTQYF.